This T cell receptor (beta chain) is from a study of OX40 agonist ivuxolimab in advanced cancers. Turning to the study itself: Patients received the agonistic anti-OX40 (CD134) antibody ivuxolimab. Cohort: 65% to 90% men, mean age approximately 66, aged about 20 to 79.

Measured with immunoSEQ multiplex PCR; TCRdb has only the in-frame clones, and not every one. This sample yields about 60,000 clones, of which 86% are seen a single time; roughly 1.1% belongs to the top ten. No patient had autoimmune disease or received systemic immunosuppression. Germline V lookup: CDR1 MGHRA, CDR2 YSYEKL. The CDR3 covers 17 residues. Trimming shortened V by 1 base and J by 2 bases, and 15 bases separated the two germline ends. Whole-study results and caveats: Several nonresponders also turned out to have low normalized T-cell clonal expansion.

As for this clone: Its specificity is not known.

This TCR derives from an adult with an advanced solid tumor such as melanoma, head and neck, liver or kidney cancer. V is TRBV4-1 and J is TRBJ2-1; D not certain. This material consisted of CD4+ or CD8+ T cells sorted from blood, taken in a trial of the OX40 agonist ivuxolimab. The CDR3 DNA follows: TGCGCCAGCAGCCAAGGAATCGCGACCCAAACCTACAATGAGCAGTTCTTC. Translating gives CASSQGIATQTYNEQFF.